This T cell receptor (beta chain) was recorded in a study of T cell responses to AZD1222 COVID-19 vaccine. The repertoire was sequenced with immunoSEQ multiplex PCR; TCRdb's copy has only in-frame clones and lacks some. The sample records 120,000 or so clones, 88% being singletons. From germline, CDR1 is KGHDR and CDR2 SFDVKD. The CDR3 totals 18 residues. V lost 0 bases, J lost 2 bases, and 17 bases lay in between. J is TRBJ2-3 and V is TRBV24-1; D may correspond to TRBD1 or TRBD2 (5 bases each). The sequence was collected from an adult who received the AZD1222 COVID-19 vaccine. Sequenced here: peripheral blood, sampled 28 days after the second AZD1222 dose. CDR3 DNA sequence: TGTGCCACCAGTGATTTGAAACCGGGACGAGGAAACACAGATACGCAGTATTTT. It encodes CATSDLKPGRGNTDTQYF.